This T cell receptor (beta chain) is drawn from a study of CD8+CD57+ T cells in acquired aplastic anemia. Sequenced patients had shown CD8+CD57+ cell expansion by flow cytometry. There are 14 residues in the CDR3. The germline V gene encodes CDR1 SNHLY and CDR2 FYNNEI. Genomic DNA acted as the template from which TCR beta VDJ combination and CDR3 sequence profiling were carried out. From the reads, TCRdb called clonotypes with MiXCR, one entry per CDR3 protein. The sample consists of approximately 260,000 distinct CDR3 sequences, 82% of them appearing once. Study observations and caveats: Controls and patients did not differ significantly in CD8+ Simpson's diversity. Fewer than 30 CD8+ CDR3 sequences were shared between patients and controls.

Regarding this clonotype: Antigen specificity is unknown. The junction differs from germline at one of its ends, possibly a read error.

This chain joins TRBV2 and TRBJ2-3, with unresolved D. The sample consisted of sorted CD4+, CD8+, or CD8+CD57+ T cells (not recorded which) from PBMCs. This clonotype was sampled from a human donor with aplastic anemia. The CDR3 reads CASSLTSFYNAQFF. In DNA, the CDR3 is TGTGCCAGCAGTCTAACGTCGTTCTACAATGCGCAGTTTTTT.